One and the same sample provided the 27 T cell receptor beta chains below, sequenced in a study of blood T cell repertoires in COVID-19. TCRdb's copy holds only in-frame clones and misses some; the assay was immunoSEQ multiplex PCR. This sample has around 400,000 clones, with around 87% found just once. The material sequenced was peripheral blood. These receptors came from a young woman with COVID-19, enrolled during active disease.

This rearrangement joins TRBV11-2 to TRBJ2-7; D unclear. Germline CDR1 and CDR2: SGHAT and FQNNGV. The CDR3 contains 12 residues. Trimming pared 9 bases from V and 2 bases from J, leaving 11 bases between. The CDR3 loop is CASLGPTYEQYF. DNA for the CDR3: TGTGCCAGTCTCGGTCCCACCTACGAGCAGTACTTC.

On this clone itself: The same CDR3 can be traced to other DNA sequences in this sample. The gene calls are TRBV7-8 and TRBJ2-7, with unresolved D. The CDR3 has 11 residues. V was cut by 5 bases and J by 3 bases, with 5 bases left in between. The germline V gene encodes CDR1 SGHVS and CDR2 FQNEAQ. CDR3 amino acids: CASSPNYEQYF. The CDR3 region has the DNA TGTGCCAGCAGCCCTAACTACGAGCAGTACTTC.

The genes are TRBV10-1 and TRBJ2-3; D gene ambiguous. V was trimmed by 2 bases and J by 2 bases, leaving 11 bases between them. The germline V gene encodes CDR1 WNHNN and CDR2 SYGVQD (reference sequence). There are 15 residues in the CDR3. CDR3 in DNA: TGCGCCAGCAGTGAGGTAACTTATCTCACAGATACGCAGTATTTT. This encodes CASSEVTYLTDTQYF.

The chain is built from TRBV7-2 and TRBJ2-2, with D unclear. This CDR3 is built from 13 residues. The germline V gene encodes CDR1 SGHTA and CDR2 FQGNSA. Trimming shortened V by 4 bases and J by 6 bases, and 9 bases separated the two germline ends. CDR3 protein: CASSSRYPGELFF. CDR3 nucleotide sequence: TGTGCCAGCAGCTCGCGATATCCCGGGGAGCTGTTTTTT.

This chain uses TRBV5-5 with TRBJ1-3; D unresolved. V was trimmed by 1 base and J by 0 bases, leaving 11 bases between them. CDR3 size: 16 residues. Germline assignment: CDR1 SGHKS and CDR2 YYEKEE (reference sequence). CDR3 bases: TGTGCCAGCAGCTTGCGGCAGGACTTCTCTGGAAACACCATATATTTT. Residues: CASSLRQDFSGNTIYF. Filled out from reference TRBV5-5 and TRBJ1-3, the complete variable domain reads DAGVTQSPTHLIKTRGQQVTLRCSPISGHKSVSWYQQVLGQGPQFIFQYYEKEERGRGNFPDRFSARQFPNYSSELNVNALLLGDSALYLCASSLRQDFSGNTIYFGEGSWLTVV.

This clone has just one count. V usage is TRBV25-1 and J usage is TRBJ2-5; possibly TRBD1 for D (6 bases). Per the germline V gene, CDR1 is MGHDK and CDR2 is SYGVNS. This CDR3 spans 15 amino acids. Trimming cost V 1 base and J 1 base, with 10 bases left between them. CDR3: CASSEWGPSQETQYF. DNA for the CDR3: TGTGCCAGCAGTGAATGGGGGCCTTCCCAAGAGACCCAGTACTTC.

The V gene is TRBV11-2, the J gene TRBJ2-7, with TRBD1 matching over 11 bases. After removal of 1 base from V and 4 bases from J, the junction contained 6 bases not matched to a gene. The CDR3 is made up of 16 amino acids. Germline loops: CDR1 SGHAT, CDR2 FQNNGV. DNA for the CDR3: TGTGCCAGCAGCTTAGGTAGGACAGGGGGCTTGTACGAGCAGTACTTC. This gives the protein CASSLGRTGGLYEQYF. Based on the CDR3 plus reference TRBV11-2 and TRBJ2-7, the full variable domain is EAGVAQSPRYKIIEKRQSVAFWCNPISGHATLYWYQQILGQGPKLLIQFQNNGVVDDSQLPKDRFSAERLKGVDSTLKIQPAKLEDSAVYLCASSLGRTGGLYEQYFGPGTRLTVT.

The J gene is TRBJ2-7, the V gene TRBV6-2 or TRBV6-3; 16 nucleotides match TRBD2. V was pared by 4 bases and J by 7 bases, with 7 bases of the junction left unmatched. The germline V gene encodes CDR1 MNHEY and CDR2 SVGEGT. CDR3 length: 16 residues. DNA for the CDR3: TGTGCCAGCAGTTCCTGGGGGACTAGCGGGAGGGAAGAGCAGTACTTC. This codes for CASSSWGTSGREEQYF.

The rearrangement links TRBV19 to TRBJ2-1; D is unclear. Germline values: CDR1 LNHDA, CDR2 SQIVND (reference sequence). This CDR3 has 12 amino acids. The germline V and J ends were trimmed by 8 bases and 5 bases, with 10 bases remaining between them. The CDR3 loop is CASSDWDNEQFF. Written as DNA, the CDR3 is TGTGCCAGTTCCGACTGGGACAATGAGCAGTTCTTC.

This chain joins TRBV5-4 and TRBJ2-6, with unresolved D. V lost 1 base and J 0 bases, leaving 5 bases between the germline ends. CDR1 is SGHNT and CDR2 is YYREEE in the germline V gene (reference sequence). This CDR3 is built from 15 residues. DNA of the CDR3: TGTGCCAGCAGCTTGCCTCTCTCTGGGGCCAACGTCCTGACTTTC. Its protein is CASSLPLSGANVLTF.

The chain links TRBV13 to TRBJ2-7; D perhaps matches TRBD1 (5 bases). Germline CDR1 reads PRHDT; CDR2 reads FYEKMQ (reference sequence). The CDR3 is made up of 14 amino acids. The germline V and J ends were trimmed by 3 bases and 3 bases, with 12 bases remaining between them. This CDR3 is CASSFRVFGYEQYF. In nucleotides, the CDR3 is TGTGCCAGCAGCTTCAGGGTCTTCGGCTACGAGCAGTACTTC.

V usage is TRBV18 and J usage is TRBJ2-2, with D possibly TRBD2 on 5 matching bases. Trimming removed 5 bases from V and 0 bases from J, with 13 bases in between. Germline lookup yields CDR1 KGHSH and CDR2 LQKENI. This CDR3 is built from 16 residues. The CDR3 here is CASSSGVGTNTGELFF. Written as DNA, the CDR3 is TGTGCCAGCTCATCCGGGGTAGGCACGAACACCGGGGAGCTGTTTTTT.

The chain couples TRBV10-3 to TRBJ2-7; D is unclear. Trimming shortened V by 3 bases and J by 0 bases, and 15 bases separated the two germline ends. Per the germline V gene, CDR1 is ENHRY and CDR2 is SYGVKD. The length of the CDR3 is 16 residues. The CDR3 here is CAISEVGFPSSYEQYF. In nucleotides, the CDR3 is TGTGCCATCAGTGAAGTAGGTTTTCCTAGCTCCTACGAGCAGTACTTC.

Here the CDR3 DNA reads TGTGCCACCCTGCCCCTTTTAAGGAGAACTAGCGGGAGATACGAGCAGTACTTC. Translation gives CATLPLLRRTSGRYEQYF. V usage is TRBV11-3 and J usage is TRBJ2-7; 11 nucleotides align to TRBD2. This CDR3 contains 18 residues. Per germline, CDR1 SGHNT and CDR2 YENEEA. Unmatched junction bases numbered 21, after V lost 10 bases and J lost 4 bases.

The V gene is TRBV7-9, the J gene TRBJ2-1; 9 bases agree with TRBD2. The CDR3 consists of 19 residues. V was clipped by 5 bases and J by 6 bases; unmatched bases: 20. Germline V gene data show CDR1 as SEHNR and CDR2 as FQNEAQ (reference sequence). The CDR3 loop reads CASSPPPQRDSGSANEQFF. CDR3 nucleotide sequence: TGTGCCAGCAGCCCCCCGCCCCAACGTGATAGCGGGAGTGCCAATGAGCAGTTCTTC.

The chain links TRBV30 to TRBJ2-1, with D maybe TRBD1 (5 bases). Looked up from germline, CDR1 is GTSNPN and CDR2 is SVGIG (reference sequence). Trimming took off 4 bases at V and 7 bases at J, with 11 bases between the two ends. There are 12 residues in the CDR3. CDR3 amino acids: CAWKISGNEQFF. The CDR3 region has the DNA TGTGCCTGGAAGATCTCAGGGAATGAGCAGTTCTTC.

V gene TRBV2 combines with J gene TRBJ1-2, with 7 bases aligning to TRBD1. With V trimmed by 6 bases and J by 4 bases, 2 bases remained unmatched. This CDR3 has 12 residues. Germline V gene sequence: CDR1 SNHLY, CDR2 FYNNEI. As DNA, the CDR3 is TGTGCCAGCAGCGGACAGGCCTATGGCTACACCTTC. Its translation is CASSGQAYGYTF.

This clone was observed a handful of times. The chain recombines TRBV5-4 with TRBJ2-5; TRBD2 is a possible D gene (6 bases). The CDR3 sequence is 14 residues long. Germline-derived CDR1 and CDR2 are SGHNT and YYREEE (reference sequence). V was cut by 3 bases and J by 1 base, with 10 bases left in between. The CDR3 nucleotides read TGTGCCAGCAGCTCCCCGGGAGCCCAAGAGACCCAGTACTTC. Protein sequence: CASSSPGAQETQYF.

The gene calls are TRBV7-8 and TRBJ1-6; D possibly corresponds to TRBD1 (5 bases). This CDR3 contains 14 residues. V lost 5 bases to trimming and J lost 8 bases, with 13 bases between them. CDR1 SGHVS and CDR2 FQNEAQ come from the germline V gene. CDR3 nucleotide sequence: TGTGCCAGCAGCGTAGACAGCACAGATTCACCCCTCCACTTT. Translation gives CASSVDSTDSPLHF.

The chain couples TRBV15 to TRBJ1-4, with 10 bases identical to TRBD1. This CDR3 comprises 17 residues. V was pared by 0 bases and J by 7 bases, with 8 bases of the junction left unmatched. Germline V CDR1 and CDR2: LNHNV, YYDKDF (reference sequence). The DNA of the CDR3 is TGTGCCACCAGCAGAGATCCCCTGGGACAGGGGAGTGAAAAACTGTTTTTT. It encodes CATSRDPLGQGSEKLFF.

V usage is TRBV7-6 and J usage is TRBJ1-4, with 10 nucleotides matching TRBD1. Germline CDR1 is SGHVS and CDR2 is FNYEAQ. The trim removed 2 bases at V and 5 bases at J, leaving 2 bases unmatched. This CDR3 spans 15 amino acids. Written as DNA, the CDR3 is TGTGCCAGCAGCTTACAGACAGGGGGCAATGAAAAACTGTTTTTT. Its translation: CASSLQTGGNEKLFF.

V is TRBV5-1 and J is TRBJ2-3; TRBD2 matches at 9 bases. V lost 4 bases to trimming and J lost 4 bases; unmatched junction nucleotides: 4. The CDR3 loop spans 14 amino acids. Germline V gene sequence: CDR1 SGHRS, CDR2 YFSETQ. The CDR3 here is CASSGRTSADTQYF. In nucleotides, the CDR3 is TGCGCCAGCAGCGGAAGGACTAGCGCAGATACGCAGTATTTT.

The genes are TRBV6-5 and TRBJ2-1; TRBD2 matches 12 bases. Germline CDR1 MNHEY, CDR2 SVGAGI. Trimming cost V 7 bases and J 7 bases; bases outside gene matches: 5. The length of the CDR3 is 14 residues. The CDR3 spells CASNELAGGNEQFF. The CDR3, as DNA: TGTGCCAGCAACGAGCTAGCGGGAGGGAATGAGCAGTTCTTC.

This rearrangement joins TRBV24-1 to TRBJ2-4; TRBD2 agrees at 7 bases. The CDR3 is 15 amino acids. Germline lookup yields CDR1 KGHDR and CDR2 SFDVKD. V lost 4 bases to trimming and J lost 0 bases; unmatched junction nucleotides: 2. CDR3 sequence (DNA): TGTGCCACCAGTGACGGGGGGTTAGCCAAAAACATTCAGTACTTC. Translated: CATSDGGLAKNIQYF.

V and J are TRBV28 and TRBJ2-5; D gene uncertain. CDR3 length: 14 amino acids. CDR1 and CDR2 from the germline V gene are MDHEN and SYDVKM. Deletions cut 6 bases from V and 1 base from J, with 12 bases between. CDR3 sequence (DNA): TGTGCCAGCAGCCTCCCAGGCATCCAAGAGACCCAGTACTTC. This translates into CASSLPGIQETQYF.

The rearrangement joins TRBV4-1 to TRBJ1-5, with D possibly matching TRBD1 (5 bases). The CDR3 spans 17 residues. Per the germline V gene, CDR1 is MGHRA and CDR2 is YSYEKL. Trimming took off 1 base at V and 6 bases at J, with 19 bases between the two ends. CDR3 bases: TGCGCCAGCAGCCAAGTAAGGGGCGCAGAGTCCGGTCAGCCCCAGCATTTT. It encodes CASSQVRGAESGQPQHF.

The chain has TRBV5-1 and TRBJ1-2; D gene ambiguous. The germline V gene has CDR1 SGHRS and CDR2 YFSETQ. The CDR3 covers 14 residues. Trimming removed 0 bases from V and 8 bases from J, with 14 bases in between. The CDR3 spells CASSLGALREGYTF. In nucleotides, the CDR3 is TGCGCCAGCAGCTTGGGGGCTTTACGGGAAGGCTACACCTTC. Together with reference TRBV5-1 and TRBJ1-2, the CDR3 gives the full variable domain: KAGVTQTPRYLIKTRGQQVTLSCSPISGHRSVSWYQQTPGQGLQFLFEYFSETQRNKGNFPGRFSGRQFSNSRSEMNVSTLELGDSALYLCASSLGALREGYTFGSGTRLTVV.